A selection of T cell receptor beta chains follows, all from one sample in a study of blood T cell repertoires in COVID-19. Assay: immunoSEQ multiplex PCR; the TCRdb copy retains only in-frame clones and omits some. The data contain approximately 22,000 clones, less than 75% of them singletons. The sequencing sample was made of peripheral blood. Receptor source: a human donor in a cohort sampled during active or convalescent COVID-19. Each CDR3 is given with its conserved first and last residue. The D gene is left open where the match is weak. Size tells how often a clone was seen (once, few, many) or the class of an expanded clone, and some rows leave it out.

CASSKVTSTGNTEAFF,TGTGCCAGCAGCAAAGTCACATCAACAGGGAACACTGAAGCTTTCTTT,NA,once,16,TRBJ1-1,TRBV21-1
CASSPGTDYGYTF,TGTGCCAGCTCCCCCGGGACAGACTATGGCTACACCTTC,TRBD1,NA,13,TRBJ1-2,TRBV18
CASRGWDTYEQYF,TGTGCCAGCAGAGGGTGGGACACCTACGAGCAGTACTTC,NA,NA,13,TRBJ2-7,TRBV6-5
CASSQNTRLAGAYEQYF,TGTGCCAGCAGCCAAAACACCCGACTAGCGGGGGCCTACGAGCAGTACTTC,TRBD2,NA,17,TRBJ2-7,TRBV7-6
CASSTTDRAAKNIQYF,TGTGCCAGCAGTACAACCGACAGGGCGGCCAAAAACATTCAGTACTTC,TRBD1,NA,16,TRBJ2-4,TRBV6-2/TRBV6-3
CASSLERGLGEAGYTF,TGTGCCAGCAGTTTAGAGCGGGGTCTCGGGGAAGCTGGCTACACCTTC,NA,NA,16,TRBJ1-2,TRBV27
CASSLLRGRSGNTIYF,TGTGCCAGCAGCTTGTTGCGGGGGAGGTCTGGAAACACCATATATTTT,NA,few,16,TRBJ1-3,TRBV5-5
CASSISQNTEAFF,TGTGCCAGTAGTATATCCCAGAACACTGAAGCTTTCTTT,NA,NA,13,TRBJ1-1,TRBV19
CASSSYRGSEQYF,TGTGCCAGCAGTTCGTACAGGGGCTCGGAGCAGTACTTC,TRBD1,NA,13,TRBJ2-7,TRBV27
CASSLVSGRGGSYEQYF,TGCGCCAGCAGCTTGGTATCGGGGCGGGGCGGCTCCTACGAGCAGTACTTC,NA,NA,17,TRBJ2-7,TRBV5-1
CATSGRGTGELFF,TGTGCCACCAGTGGGAGAGGCACCGGGGAGCTGTTTTTT,NA,NA,13,TRBJ2-2,TRBV24-1
CATSQGVGGYTF,TGTGCTACATCACAGGGAGTCGGGGGCTACACCTTC,NA,NA,12,TRBJ1-2,TRBV19
CASSFLGLAGLTDTQYF,TGTGCCAGCAGTTTCCTAGGACTAGCGGGCCTCACAGATACGCAGTATTTT,TRBD2,NA,17,TRBJ2-3,TRBV27
CASSPRLYNEQFF,TGTGCCAGCAGCCCCCGGTTGTACAATGAGCAGTTCTTC,NA,NA,13,TRBJ2-1,TRBV9
CASTQLGGAQETQYF,TGTGCCAGCACCCAGCTTGGAGGGGCCCAAGAGACCCAGTACTTC,NA,once,15,TRBJ2-5,TRBV3-1/TRBV3-2
CASSSRAGGYTGELFF,TGCGCCAGCAGCTCACGAGCGGGGGGGTACACCGGGGAGCTGTTTTTT,TRBD2,NA,16,TRBJ2-2,TRBV5-1
CASSEARVRTYGYTF,TGTGCCAGCAGTGAAGCGCGGGTCAGAACCTATGGCTACACCTTC,NA,NA,15,TRBJ1-2,TRBV6-1
CASRPWDRGHGYTF,TGTGCCAGCCGACCGTGGGACAGGGGGCATGGCTACACCTTC,TRBD1,medium-sized,14,TRBJ1-2,TRBV2
CASSQLTRTGELFF,TGTGCCAGCAGCCAATTGACTAGAACCGGGGAGCTGTTTTTT,NA,NA,14,TRBJ2-2,TRBV14
CASSLWNRGDNEQFF,TGTGCCAGCAGTTTATGGAACCGGGGAGACAATGAGCAGTTCTTC,NA,NA,15,TRBJ2-1,TRBV28
CASRPQGKSTEAFF,TGTGCCAGCAGGCCCCAGGGAAAGAGCACTGAAGCTTTCTTT,NA,once,14,TRBJ1-1,TRBV6-7
CASRDRNRYGYTF,TGTGCCAGTCGGGACAGAAATAGATATGGCTACACCTTC,TRBD1,NA,13,TRBJ1-2,TRBV19
CASSRYTGTGETQYF,TGTGCCAGCAGCCGATATACAGGGACAGGAGAGACCCAGTACTTC,TRBD1,NA,15,TRBJ2-5,TRBV3-1/TRBV3-2
CASSLTVAGQYNEQFF,TGCGCCAGCAGCTTGACCGTCGCGGGACAGTACAATGAGCAGTTCTTC,NA,once,16,TRBJ2-1,TRBV5-1
CASSQDWRGGTDTQYF,TGTGCCAGCAGCCAAGATTGGCGGGGGGGCACAGATACGCAGTATTTT,TRBD2,NA,16,TRBJ2-3,TRBV3-1/TRBV3-2
CASSRRRYQETQYF,TGTGCCAGCAGTCGTCGGCGGTACCAAGAGACCCAGTACTTC,NA,NA,14,TRBJ2-5,TRBV6-6
CASSLQQGSNEKLFF,TGTGCCAGCAGCCTCCAACAGGGTTCTAATGAAAAACTGTTTTTT,NA,NA,15,TRBJ1-4,TRBV14
CASSPGRGTGYTDTQYF,TGTGCCAGCAGTCCAGGGAGGGGGACAGGCTACACAGATACGCAGTATTTT,NA,NA,17,TRBJ2-3,TRBV6-6
CASSPRTGRTEAFF,TGTGCCAGCAGCCCGCGGACAGGGAGAACTGAAGCTTTCTTT,TRBD1,NA,14,TRBJ1-1,TRBV16
CASSLARGNTGANVLTF,TGTGCCAGCAGTTTGGCACGCGGGAACACTGGGGCCAACGTCCTGACTTTC,NA,NA,17,TRBJ2-6,TRBV27
CASSERGQGMNTQYF,TGTGCCAGCAGTGAACGGGGACAGGGGATGAATACGCAGTATTTT,TRBD1,NA,15,TRBJ2-3,TRBV2
CASSSLHLAGGPSYNEQFF,TGTGCCAGCAGTTCTCTCCACCTGGCGGGGGGCCCCTCCTACAATGAGCAGTTCTTC,TRBD2,NA,19,TRBJ2-1,TRBV27
CATAEGGVRDNEQFF,TGTGCCACTGCCGAGGGAGGGGTTAGGGACAATGAGCAGTTCTTC,TRBD2,few,15,TRBJ2-1,TRBV6-5
CAISTGQGNSGYGYTF,TGTGCCATCTCTACGGGACAGGGGAATAGTGGGTATGGCTACACCTTC,TRBD1,NA,16,TRBJ1-2,TRBV10-3
CATRDRGYGYTF,TGTGCCACTCGGGACAGAGGCTATGGCTACACCTTC,TRBD1,NA,12,TRBJ1-2,TRBV19
CASSRTLQGNYGYTF,TGTGCCAGCAGCCGCACTTTACAGGGTAACTATGGCTACACCTTC,NA,NA,15,TRBJ1-2,TRBV4-2
CASFIGGTGTEQYF,TGTGCCAGCTTCATTGGGGGGACAGGCACCGAGCAGTACTTC,TRBD1,once,14,TRBJ2-7,TRBV6-1
CASSDSLQGAFF,TGCGCCAGCAGTGACTCTCTACAGGGAGCTTTCTTT,NA,NA,12,TRBJ1-1,TRBV10-1
CASSPGLVGQETQYF,TGTGCCAGCAGTCCCGGACTAGTAGGTCAAGAGACCCAGTACTTC,TRBD2,NA,15,TRBJ2-5,TRBV27
CASSVREQETQYF,TGTGCCAGTAGTGTCCGGGAGCAAGAGACCCAGTACTTC,NA,NA,13,TRBJ2-5,TRBV19
CASSSRQGVEKLFF,TGTGCCAGCAGCTCCCGGCAGGGGGTCGAAAAACTGTTTTTT,TRBD1,NA,14,TRBJ1-4,TRBV3-1/TRBV3-2
CASSVVGAGAHGYTF,TGTGCCAGCAGCGTAGTGGGGGCAGGGGCCCATGGCTACACCTTC,NA,NA,15,TRBJ1-2,TRBV9
CASSELGGTDTQYF,TGTGCCAGCAGTGAACTAGGAGGGACAGATACGCAGTATTTT,NA,once,14,TRBJ2-3,TRBV2
CASRRGREQYF,TGTGCCAGCAGAAGGGGTCGTGAGCAGTACTTC,NA,NA,11,TRBJ2-7,TRBV6-5
CASSFTGSGSEGYTF,TGCGCCAGCAGCTTCACTGGCAGTGGGAGCGAAGGCTACACCTTC,NA,NA,15,TRBJ1-2,TRBV5-1
CATSRDQFGYQPQHF,TGTGCCACCAGCAGAGATCAATTCGGGTATCAGCCCCAGCATTTT,NA,NA,15,TRBJ1-5,TRBV15
CASTLGRGDSGYTF,TGTGCCAGCACCCTCGGCAGGGGAGATAGCGGCTACACCTTC,NA,NA,14,TRBJ1-2,TRBV6-5
CAWSVKQGNTGELFF,TGTGCCTGGAGTGTAAAACAGGGGAACACCGGGGAGCTGTTTTTT,NA,once,15,TRBJ2-2,TRBV30
CATSDRQTQYF,TGTGCCACCAGTGACCGTCAGACCCAGTACTTC,NA,NA,11,TRBJ2-5,TRBV24-1
CASSQGWYGYTF,TGTGCCAGCAGCCAGGGATGGTATGGCTACACCTTC,NA,once,12,TRBJ1-2,TRBV28
CASSFVPGQGAITEAFF,TGTGCCAGCAGCTTCGTCCCGGGACAGGGGGCGATTACTGAAGCTTTCTTT,TRBD1,NA,17,TRBJ1-1,TRBV13
CASSPRGQGVTGELFF,TGCGCCAGCAGCCCTCGGGGACAGGGGGTCACCGGGGAGCTGTTTTTT,TRBD1,few,16,TRBJ2-2,TRBV4-3
CASSPRLAGTDTQYF,TGTGCCAGCAGTCCGAGACTAGCGGGCACAGATACGCAGTATTTT,TRBD2,NA,15,TRBJ2-3,TRBV28
CASSYLAGNNEQFF,TGTGCCAGCAGTTACTTGGCGGGGAACAATGAGCAGTTCTTC,NA,NA,14,TRBJ2-1,TRBV6-6
CSARAGETQYF,TGCAGTGCTAGAGCCGGTGAGACCCAGTACTTC,NA,few,11,TRBJ2-5,TRBV20-1
CSVEVPTSGLYEQYF,TGCAGCGTTGAAGTCCCGACTAGCGGGCTATACGAGCAGTACTTC,TRBD2,NA,15,TRBJ2-7,TRBV29-1
CASSQGLAGVLDTQYF,TGTGCCAGCAGCCAGGGACTAGCGGGAGTATTAGATACGCAGTATTTT,TRBD2,NA,16,TRBJ2-3,TRBV3-1/TRBV3-2
CASRGVGTSGYNEQFF,TGTGCCAGCAGGGGCGTTGGGACTAGCGGGTACAATGAGCAGTTCTTC,TRBD2,NA,16,TRBJ2-1,TRBV7-2
CASSRPQGRAHNEQFF,TGTGCCAGCAGCCGCCCCCAGGGCAGGGCCCACAATGAGCAGTTCTTC,NA,NA,16,TRBJ2-1,TRBV3-1/TRBV3-2
CAIDTGNLISPLHF,TGTGCCATAGACACCGGGAACTTAATTTCACCCCTTCACTTT,NA,once,14,TRBJ1-6,TRBV28